This entry lists 30 T cell receptor beta chains sequenced from one sample in a study of blood T cell repertoires in COVID-19. Produced via immunoSEQ multiplex PCR; TCRdb's table is partial and in-frame only. This sample has 180,000 or so clones, with approximately 85% found just once. Sequencing input: peripheral blood. The receptors derive from a human donor with active or convalescent COVID-19. The donor label of this sample is uncertain.

The gene calls are TRBV12-3 or TRBV12-4 and TRBJ1-2; D gene unclear. The CDR3 runs to 11 residues. V was shortened by 10 bases and J by 4 bases, with 10 bases between the two germline ends. DNA of the CDR3: TGTGCCACCTCCCCCCTCTATGGCTACACCTTC. Translating it yields CATSPLYGYTF.

The chain uses TRBV7-6 and TRBJ2-5; tentatively, D is TRBD1 (5 bases). Per germline, CDR1 SGHVS and CDR2 FNYEAQ. V lost 4 bases and J 5 bases, leaving 17 bases between the germline ends. This CDR3 spans 15 amino acids. Here the CDR3 reads CASSSTTGHGETQYF. The CDR3 DNA is TGTGCCAGCAGCTCAACTACTGGACATGGGGAGACCCAGTACTTC.

The gene calls are TRBV2 and TRBJ2-3, with 7 nucleotides matching TRBD1. Germline lookup yields CDR1 SNHLY and CDR2 FYNNEI. Trimming cost V 6 bases and J 1 base; bases outside gene matches: 4. This CDR3 contains 14 residues. CDR3 protein: CASRLQGRTDTQYF. For the CDR3, the DNA is TGTGCCAGCAGACTACAGGGGCGCACAGATACGCAGTATTTT.

The chain has TRBV2 and TRBJ2-2; D not certain. Germline values: CDR1 SNHLY, CDR2 FYNNEI. This CDR3 spans 11 amino acids. Between the trimmed V and J ends, which lost 4 bases and 16 bases, there was a span of 13 bases. The CDR3 DNA reads TGTGCCAGCAGTGCCGCCCCTCAAGCGTTTTTT. This encodes CASSAAPQAFF. Variable domain in full (rest from reference TRBV2 and TRBJ2-2): EPEVTQTPSHQVTQMGQEVILRCVPISNHLYFYWYRQILGQKVEFLVSFYNNEISEKSEIFDDQFSVERPDGSNFTLKIRSTKLEDSAMYFCASSAAPQAFFGEGSRLTVL.

The V call is TRBV10-3, the J call TRBJ1-3; D is perhaps TRBD1 (5 bases). The CDR3 totals 15 residues. CDR1 is ENHRY and CDR2 is SYGVKD in the germline V gene. The V and J ends lost 4 bases and 7 bases respectively, with 17 bases between them. The CDR3 spells CAISGPGGGANTIYF. The CDR3 DNA sequence: TGTGCCATCAGTGGCCCCGGTGGAGGGGCCAACACCATATATTTT.

This clone was seen only once. The chain employs TRBV10-2 and TRBJ1-2; 8 nucleotides agree with TRBD1. This CDR3 has 12 residues. With V trimmed by 7 bases and J by 7 bases, 5 bases remained unmatched. Germline CDR1 is WSHSY and CDR2 is SAAADI. The CDR3 sequence: CASTRGQVGYTF. The CDR3 nucleotides read TGCGCCAGCACCAGGGGGCAAGTTGGCTACACCTTC.

The V call is TRBV6-2 or TRBV6-3, the J call TRBJ2-5; a weak D match, TRBD2 (5 bases). The V gene lost 7 bases and the J gene lost 2 bases, with 14 bases spanning the gap. Germline V gene sequence: CDR1 MNHEY, CDR2 SVGEGT. The CDR3 consists of 14 residues. Written as DNA, the CDR3 is TGTGCCAGCAACCCCGTGAGGGATCAAGAGACCCAGTACTTC. It encodes CASNPVRDQETQYF.

The chain links TRBV5-4 to TRBJ1-6, with 8 bases aligning to TRBD1. Germline V lookup: CDR1 SGHNT, CDR2 YYREEE (reference sequence). The V gene end was trimmed by 2 bases and the J gene end by 7 bases; junction bases not matched to a gene: 8. This CDR3 has 16 residues. CDR3 DNA sequence: TGTGCCAGCAGCTTCCCCCCCGGACAGGGAAATTCACCCCTCCACTTT. Encoded protein: CASSFPPGQGNSPLHF.

This chain uses TRBV24-1 with TRBJ2-1, with D possibly being TRBD1 (6 bases). Germline values: CDR1 KGHDR, CDR2 SFDVKD. V was trimmed by 4 bases and J by 5 bases, leaving 17 bases between them. This CDR3 has 16 residues. The CDR3: CATSDLQGGIDNEQFF. In DNA form, the CDR3 reads TGTGCCACCAGTGACCTACAGGGTGGTATCGACAATGAGCAGTTCTTC.

This rearrangement joins TRBV12-3 or TRBV12-4 to TRBJ2-1; no reliable D call. V lost 7 bases, J lost 5 bases, and 12 bases lay in between. This CDR3 is built from 13 residues. The CDR3 DNA reads as TGTGCCAGCACCTCCTACCAAAACAATGAGCAGTTCTTC. Translated, it gives CASTSYQNNEQFF.

About this clone: Germline is not matched at one junction end, which may reflect a read error. The chain uses TRBV27 and TRBJ2-1; D is possibly TRBD2 (5 bases). This CDR3 has 15 residues. Per germline, CDR1 MNHEY and CDR2 SMNVEV (reference sequence). This CDR3 is CACRTTSYRTNEQFF. The CDR3 DNA reads TGTGCCTGCAGAACTACTAGTTACAGAACGAATGAGCAGTTCTTC.

This chain uses TRBV19 with TRBJ2-2; weak D call: TRBD1 (6 bases). Trimming cost V 8 bases and J 7 bases, with 20 bases left between them. The germline gives CDR1 LNHDA, CDR2 SQIVND (reference sequence). The CDR3 totals 15 residues. The DNA for the CDR3 is TGTGCCAGTTCCCTCGGGCGAGGGGGAATCGGGGAGCTGTTTTTT. Residues: CASSLGRGGIGELFF.

The rearrangement joins TRBV2 to TRBJ2-1, with D perhaps matching TRBD2 (5 bases). The V end was cut by 9 bases, the J end by 8 bases, with 17 bases between. The CDR3 length is 13 residues. Per the germline V gene, CDR1 is SNHLY and CDR2 is FYNNEI. CDR3 bases: TGTGCCAGGAAAGGCGGGCCCGCTGATGAGCAGTTCTTC. Amino acid sequence: CARKGGPADEQFF.

This chain joins TRBV20-1 and TRBJ2-1; possibly TRBD2 for D (7 bases). Germline loops: CDR1 DFQATT, CDR2 SNEGSKA (reference sequence). V was trimmed by 3 bases and J by 6 bases, leaving 18 bases between them. The CDR3 is 15 amino acids. The CDR3: CSASTGGAPSNEQFF. The CDR3 nucleotides read TGCAGTGCTAGTACTGGGGGGGCTCCTTCCAATGAGCAGTTCTTC.

This clone was detected only a few times. This sequence joins TRBV5-1 and TRBJ1-1; the D gene is possibly TRBD1 (5 bases). CDR3 length equals 15 residues. Deletions cut 0 bases from V and 5 bases from J, with 14 bases between. Germline CDR1 and CDR2: SGHRS and YFSETQ. CDR3 protein: CASSLDDRGRTEAFF. DNA for the CDR3: TGCGCCAGCAGCTTGGATGATAGGGGCCGAACTGAAGCTTTCTTT.

Remarks on this clone: The junction does not match germline at one end; this may be a read error. The V and J genes are TRBV7-7 and TRBJ2-7; TRBD2 matches at 13 bases. This CDR3 region has 16 residues. The germline V gene encodes CDR1 SSHAT and CDR2 FNYEAQ (reference sequence). CDR3 nucleotides: TGTGCTAGCAGCCCAGGACTAGCGGGGGCTTCTGCCGAGCAGTACTTC. It translates to CASSPGLAGASAEQYF.

V and J are TRBV14 and TRBJ2-7, with D possibly being TRBD2 (5 bases). Deletions cut 1 base from V and 1 base from J, with 14 bases between. CDR1 SGHDN and CDR2 FVKESK come from the germline V gene. The CDR3 consists of 16 residues. Written as DNA, the CDR3 is TGTGCCAGCAGCCAAGGGTGGGGATCGGGGTCCTACGAGCAGTACTTC. It codes for CASSQGWGSGSYEQYF.

The chain combines TRBV27 with TRBJ2-7, with TRBD1 matching 10 bases. Germline loops: CDR1 MNHEY, CDR2 SMNVEV (reference sequence). The CDR3 spans 14 residues. V shed 6 bases, J shed 1 base, and the junction held 3 bases outside the gene matches. DNA of the CDR3: TGTGCCAGCAGGGGACAGGGGCCTTCCTACGAGCAGTACTTC. Its protein product is CASRGQGPSYEQYF.

This clone appeared a few times. The chain joins TRBV2 to TRBJ1-5; possible D gene TRBD1, 6 bases. The CDR3 extends over 14 amino acids. CDR1 SNHLY and CDR2 FYNNEI come from the germline V gene. Trimming cost V 4 bases and J 2 bases, with 9 bases left between them. The CDR3 here is CASSAQGGNQPQHF. The CDR3 DNA reads TGTGCCAGCAGTGCACAGGGTGGCAATCAGCCCCAGCATTTT.

The chain joins TRBV9 to TRBJ2-5; tentatively, D is TRBD2 (5 bases). The CDR3 length is 16 residues. Germline CDR1 is SGDLS and CDR2 is YYNGEE. V shed 3 bases and J shed 4 bases, with 19 bases lying between them. In nucleotides, the CDR3 is TGTGCCAGCAGCGCCTTTGAGGGCTCAATTGGAGAGACCCAGTACTTC. This encodes CASSAFEGSIGETQYF.

V gene TRBV12-3 or TRBV12-4 combines with J gene TRBJ1-2; D is possibly TRBD1 (5 bases). Trimming removed 3 bases at V and 4 bases at J, with 9 bases between. This CDR3 contains 13 residues. The CDR3 coding sequence is TGTGCCAGCAGTTTGGGGCAGATCTATGGCTACACCTTC. Translated, it gives CASSLGQIYGYTF.

The chain recombines TRBV4-2 with TRBJ2-3; D is uncertain. The ends were cut back, 0 bases at V and 3 bases at J, with 13 bases in the middle. The CDR3 extends over 16 amino acids. Per the germline V gene, CDR1 is LGHNA and CDR2 is YNFKEQ. The CDR3 here is CASSQDLAGATDTQYF. CDR3 in DNA: TGTGCCAGCAGCCAAGATCTGGCAGGTGCAACAGATACGCAGTATTTT.

The chain has TRBV28 and TRBJ2-1; TRBD2 matches 11 bases. The CDR3 is 14 residues long. Trimming took 8 bases from V and 7 from J; bases not matched to a gene: 7. Germline CDR1 and CDR2: MDHEN and SYDVKM. The CDR3 here is CASVVASGGNEQFF. CDR3 nucleotides: TGTGCCAGCGTGGTGGCTAGCGGGGGGAATGAGCAGTTCTTC.

This chain joins TRBV7-7 and TRBJ2-1, with TRBD2 matching over 7 bases. This CDR3 is 15 amino acids long. Germline loops: CDR1 SSHAT, CDR2 FNYEAQ (reference sequence). The V segment lost 2 bases and the J segment 1 base; nucleotides outside the gene matches: 2. In DNA, the CDR3 is TGTGCCAGCAGCTTAATGGGGGGGTCCTACAATGAGCAGTTCTTC. Amino acid sequence: CASSLMGGSYNEQFF.

The chain uses TRBV7-7 and TRBJ2-5; D is unresolved. Germline CDR1 is SSHAT and CDR2 is FNYEAQ (reference sequence). V shed 4 bases and J shed 4 bases, with 10 bases lying between them. There are 13 residues in the CDR3. In DNA, the CDR3 is TGTGCCAGCAGCTATAGTTTTTCAGAGACCCAGTACTTC. Protein: CASSYSFSETQYF.

The rearrangement uses TRBV9 and TRBJ2-1; 9 positions agree with TRBD2. V was clipped by 4 bases and J by 7 bases; unmatched bases: 12. Germline V lookup: CDR1 SGDLS, CDR2 YYNGEE. The CDR3 runs 16 residues. Written as DNA, the CDR3 is TGTGCCAGCAGCCTACAGGGACTAGCCACCGTAAATGAGCAGTTCTTC. It translates to CASSLQGLATVNEQFF.

The chain has TRBV10-3 and TRBJ1-5, with D possibly TRBD1 on 5 matching bases. Germline V gene sequence: CDR1 ENHRY, CDR2 SYGVKD. The V gene lost 2 bases and the J gene lost 4 bases, with 12 bases spanning the gap. The CDR3 consists of 15 residues. The CDR3 loop is CAISEGGTVNQPQHF. The DNA for the CDR3 is TGTGCCATCAGTGAGGGAGGGACGGTTAATCAGCCCCAGCATTTT.

V usage is TRBV6-5 and J usage is TRBJ2-1, with 11 bases identical to TRBD2. The trim removed 6 bases at V and 6 bases at J, leaving 4 bases unmatched. The CDR3 length is 14 residues. Germline values: CDR1 MNHEY, CDR2 SVGAGI. CDR3 protein: CASRRLAGSNEQFF. DNA of the CDR3: TGTGCCAGCAGGAGACTAGCGGGAAGCAATGAGCAGTTCTTC.

This sequence joins TRBV18 and TRBJ2-3, with 7 nucleotides matching TRBD1. CDR1 is KGHSH, CDR2 LQKENI, per germline. The J segment lost 2 bases and the V segment lost 3 bases, leaving 5 bases of the junction unmatched. The CDR3 runs 15 residues. The CDR3 DNA follows: TGTGCCAGCTCACCTGGGACAGCCTACACAGATACGCAGTATTTT. Translating gives CASSPGTAYTDTQYF.

This rearrangement joins TRBV6-5 to TRBJ1-2; perhaps TRBD1 as D (6 bases). V was shortened by 0 bases and J by 3 bases, with 8 bases between the two germline ends. The CDR3 contains 14 residues. The germline V gene has CDR1 MNHEY and CDR2 SVGAGI. Written as DNA, the CDR3 is TGTGCCAGCAGTTACTCACCAGGGGACTATGGCTACACCTTC. Encoded protein: CASSYSPGDYGYTF.